These 15 T cell receptor beta chains share one sample of origin, sequenced in a study of blood T cells in healthy people across ages. Next came a second PCR, run for about 6 to 12 cycles, which used a sample-barcoded 5' primer along with a J-beta primer mix. MiXCR, run by TCRdb on the 5' RACE reads, gives a single entry per CDR3 protein. The data hold hundreds of thousands of distinct CDR3 sequences, with around 50% observed a single time. Sequencing was carried out using blood. The receptor source for this set is a woman older than 75 in good health.

As for this clonotype: This may stem from a read error, because a much larger clone lies one nucleotide away. The rearrangement links TRBV24-1 to TRBJ2-5; either TRBD1 or TRBD2 may supply D (5 bases each). V lost 6 bases and J 7 bases, leaving 11 bases between the germline ends. Germline V gene sequence: CDR1 KGHDR, CDR2 SFDVKD. CDR3 length equals 12 residues. CDR3 in DNA: TGTGCCACCAGTCCCGGGACCGGGACCCAGTACTTC. Translated: CATSPGTGTQYF.

This clonotype was observed at least ten times. This chain links TRBV29-1 with TRBJ1-5; 7 bases line up with TRBD1. The V segment lost 5 bases and the J segment 3 bases; nucleotides outside the gene matches: 4. There are 13 residues in the CDR3. The germline V gene encodes CDR1 SQVTM and CDR2 ANQGSEA. Written as DNA, the CDR3 is TGCAGCGTTCAGGGACAGATCAATCAGCCCCAGCATTTT. Its protein product is CSVQGQINQPQHF.

In its sample, this clonotype was seen a few times. The rearrangement joins TRBV24-1 to TRBJ2-2, with D maybe TRBD1 (5 bases). Per the germline V gene, CDR1 is KGHDR and CDR2 is SFDVKD. V gave up 3 bases and J gave up 7 bases, with 14 bases separating them. The CDR3 totals 15 residues. CDR3 residues: CATSDIGQGGGELFF. The CDR3 DNA reads TGTGCCACCAGTGATATCGGCCAGGGCGGCGGGGAGCTGTTTTTT.

The V and J genes are TRBV4-2 and TRBJ2-6, with 10 bases fitting TRBD1. The germline V gene has CDR1 LGHNA and CDR2 YNFKEQ. The CDR3 is 20 residues long. The trim removed 0 bases at V and 5 bases at J, leaving 13 bases unmatched. The CDR3 DNA is TGTGCCAGCAGCCAAGATGGATCGGGACAGGGGAACAGAAGGGCCAACGTCCTGACTTTC. Translating gives CASSQDGSGQGNRRANVLTF.

This clonotype has a handful of counts. At one of its ends the junction is not consistent with the germline gene, which may arise from a read error. The chain has TRBV7-2 and TRBJ2-1; D is uncertain. Germline V gene lookup returns CDR1 SGHTA and CDR2 FQGNSA. The CDR3 is 15 amino acids. CDR3 region: CDSSLKRRPYNEQFF. DNA for the CDR3: TGTGACAGCAGCCTAAAGAGACGTCCTTACAATGAGCAGTTCTTC.

The chain has TRBV6-1 and TRBJ1-1; the D gene is possibly TRBD1 (5 bases). The CDR3 covers 16 residues. CDR1 and CDR2 from the germline V gene are MNHNS and SASEGT. Deletions cut 4 bases from V and 0 bases from J, with 15 bases between. The chain's CDR3 is CASSANWGQLNTEAFF. CDR3 DNA sequence: TGTGCCAGCAGTGCAAACTGGGGCCAACTGAACACTGAAGCTTTCTTT.

Comment on this clonotype: A much larger clone lies one base from this, so it may be a read error. This chain connects TRBV5-1 to TRBJ2-7; weak D call: TRBD2 (5 bases). The CDR3 contains 14 residues. Germline CDR1 reads SGHRS; CDR2 reads YFSETQ. The CDR3 here is CAGSVDSSSYEQYF. CDR3 coding DNA: TGCGCCGGCAGCGTGGACTCAAGCTCCTACGAGCAGTACTTC.

This clonotype was detected ten times or more. CDR3 protein: CASSLGQGGQPQHF. For the CDR3, the DNA is TGTGCCAGCAGCTTAGGGCAGGGGGGCCAGCCCCAGCATTTT. The chain links TRBV3-1 to TRBJ1-5; 7 positions match TRBD1. The ends lost 5 bases at V and 7 bases at J; junction bases unmatched: 8. Per germline, CDR1 LGHDT and CDR2 YNNKEL (reference sequence). The length of the CDR3 is 14 residues.

The rearrangement links TRBV7-2 to TRBJ2-5; D is uncertain. The V and J ends lost 2 bases and 1 base respectively, with 11 bases between them. This CDR3 region has 15 residues. Germline loops: CDR1 SGHTA, CDR2 FQGNSA. The CDR3 DNA reads TGTGCCAGCAGCTTACGTGGGCAGGCCCAAGAGACCCAGTACTTC. This codes for CASSLRGQAQETQYF.

This clonotype was seen at least ten times. V gene TRBV5-4 combines with J gene TRBJ2-3; maybe TRBD2 (7 bases). Germline V gene data show CDR1 as SGHNT and CDR2 as YYREEE (reference sequence). V lost 3 bases and J lost 6, with 20 bases in between. The CDR3 consists of 16 residues. This chain's CDR3 is CASSSPTGGRQDTQYF. For the CDR3, the DNA is TGTGCCAGCAGCTCCCCAACCGGGGGGCGCCAGGATACGCAGTATTTT.

The chain joins TRBV4-1 to TRBJ2-7, with D possibly being TRBD2 (5 bases). Germline lookup yields CDR1 MGHRA and CDR2 YSYEKL. This CDR3 is 15 amino acids long. V shed 1 base and J shed 1 base, with 11 bases lying between them. The CDR3 coding sequence is TGCGCCAGCAGCCAAGGAGAGGGATGGTCCTACGAGCAGTACTTC. It specifies CASSQGEGWSYEQYF.

J is TRBJ1-6 and V is TRBV20-1; possible D gene TRBD1, 6 bases. CDR3 length: 15 amino acids. Trimming took off 5 bases at V and 10 bases at J, with 21 bases between the two ends. The V gene's germline CDR1 is DFQATT and CDR2 SNEGSKA (reference sequence). CDR3 DNA: TGCAGTGCTGGCCGGGGGCAGGGGTCGGGATCACCCCTCCACTTT. Translation gives CSAGRGQGSGSPLHF.

In its sample, this clonotype was seen many times. The chain joins TRBV7-9 to TRBJ2-5, with 9 bases fitting TRBD1. The V and J ends lost 5 bases and 2 bases, in that order; junction bases with no gene match: 6. Germline-derived CDR1 and CDR2 are SEHNR and FQNEAQ (reference sequence). This CDR3 region has 15 residues. CDR3 DNA: TGTGCCAGCAGCCGTGGGACAGGGCAACAAGAGACCCAGTACTTC. Translating it yields CASSRGTGQQETQYF.

The chain couples TRBV28 to TRBJ1-3; maybe TRBD1 (5 bases). CDR1 is MDHEN, CDR2 SYDVKM, per germline. There are 15 residues in the CDR3. The V and J ends lost 6 bases and 4 bases respectively, with 16 bases between them. The DNA for the CDR3 is TGTGCCAGCAGCCAACTTCAGGGTTCAGGAAACACCATATATTTT. Protein sequence: CASSQLQGSGNTIYF.

This clonotype was detected many times. V and J are TRBV5-1 and TRBJ2-5; 9 bases map to TRBD2. Per germline, CDR1 SGHRS and CDR2 YFSETQ. J was trimmed by 2 bases and V by 0 bases; bases with no gene match: 5. The CDR3 runs 16 residues. The CDR3 sequence is CASSLDRLAGQETQYF. The CDR3 DNA follows: TGCGCCAGCAGCTTGGATCGGCTAGCGGGGCAAGAGACCCAGTACTTC.